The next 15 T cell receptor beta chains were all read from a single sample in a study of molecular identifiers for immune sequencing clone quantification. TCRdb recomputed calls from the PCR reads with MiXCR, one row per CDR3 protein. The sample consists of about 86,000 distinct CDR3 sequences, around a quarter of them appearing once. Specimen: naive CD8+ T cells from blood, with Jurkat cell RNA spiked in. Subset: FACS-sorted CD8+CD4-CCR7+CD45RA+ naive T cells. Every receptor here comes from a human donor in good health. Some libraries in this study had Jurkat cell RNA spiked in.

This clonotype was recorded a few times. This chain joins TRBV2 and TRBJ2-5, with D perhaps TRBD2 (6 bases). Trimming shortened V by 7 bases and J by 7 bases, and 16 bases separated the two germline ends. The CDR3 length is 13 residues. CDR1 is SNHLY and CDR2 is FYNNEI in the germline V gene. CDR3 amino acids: CASTVSDGGTQYF. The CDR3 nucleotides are TGTGCCAGCACGGTCTCTGACGGGGGGACCCAGTACTTC. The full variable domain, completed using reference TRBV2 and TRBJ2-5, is EPEVTQTPSHQVTQMGQEVILRCVPISNHLYFYWYRQILGQKVEFLVSFYNNEISEKSEIFDDQFSVERPDGSNFTLKIRSTKLEDSAMYFCASTVSDGGTQYFGPGTRLLVL.

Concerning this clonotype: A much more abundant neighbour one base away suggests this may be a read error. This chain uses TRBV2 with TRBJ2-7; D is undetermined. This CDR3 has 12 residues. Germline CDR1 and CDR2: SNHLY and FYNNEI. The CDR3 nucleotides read TGTGCCAGGAAGCCTCTAGACAACGAGCAGCACTTC. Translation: CARKPLDNEQHF. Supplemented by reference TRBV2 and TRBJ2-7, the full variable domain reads EPEVTQTPSHQVTQMGQEVILRCVPISNHLYFYWYRQILGQKVEFLVSFYNNEISEKSEIFDDQFSVERPDGSNFTLKIRSTKLEDSAMYFCARKPLDNEQHFGPGTRLTVT.

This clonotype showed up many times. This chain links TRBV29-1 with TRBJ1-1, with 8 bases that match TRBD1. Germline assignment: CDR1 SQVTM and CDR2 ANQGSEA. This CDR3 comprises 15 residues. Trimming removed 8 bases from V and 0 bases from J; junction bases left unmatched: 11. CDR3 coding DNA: TGCAGCACCGTGACAGGGGCTTACATGAACACTGAAGCTTTCTTT. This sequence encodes CSTVTGAYMNTEAFF.

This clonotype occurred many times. The CDR3 reads CASSSPTGDRNNEQFF. The CDR3, as DNA: TGTGCCAGCAGCTCCCCGACAGGGGATCGGAACAATGAGCAGTTCTTC. The rearrangement links TRBV7-2 to TRBJ2-1, with 8 positions matching TRBD1. V dropped 4 bases and J dropped 5; count of bases not matched to a gene: 10. Germline values: CDR1 SGHTA, CDR2 FQGNSA. The CDR3 length is 16 residues.

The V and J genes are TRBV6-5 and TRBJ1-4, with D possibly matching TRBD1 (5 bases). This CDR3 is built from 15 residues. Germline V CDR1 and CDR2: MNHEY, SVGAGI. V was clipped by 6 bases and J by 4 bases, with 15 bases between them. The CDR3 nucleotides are TGTGCCAGCAGCGAACGGGACTACTATAATGAAAAACTGTTTTTT. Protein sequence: CASSERDYYNEKLFF.

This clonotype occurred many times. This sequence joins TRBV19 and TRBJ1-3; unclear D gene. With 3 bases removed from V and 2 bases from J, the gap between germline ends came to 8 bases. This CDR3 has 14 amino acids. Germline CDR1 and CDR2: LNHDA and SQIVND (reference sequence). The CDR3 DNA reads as TGTGCCAGTAGTATGATGAGCCCTGGAAACACCATATATTTT. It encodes CASSMMSPGNTIYF.

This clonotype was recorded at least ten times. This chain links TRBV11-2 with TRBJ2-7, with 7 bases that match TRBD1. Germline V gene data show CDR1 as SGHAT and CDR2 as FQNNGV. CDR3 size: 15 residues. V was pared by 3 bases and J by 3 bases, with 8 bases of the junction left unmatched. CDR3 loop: CASSFFRDRSYEQYF. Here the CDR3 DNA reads TGTGCCAGCAGCTTTTTCCGGGACAGAAGCTACGAGCAGTACTTC.

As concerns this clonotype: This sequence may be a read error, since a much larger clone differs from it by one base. Written as DNA, the CDR3 is TGTGCCGGCAGCTTACAGGGCTCTTACAATCAGCCCCAGCATTTT. It specifies CAGSLQGSYNQPQHF. The chain uses TRBV7-8 and TRBJ1-5; possibly TRBD1 for D (6 bases). Germline V gene lookup returns CDR1 SGHVS and CDR2 FQNEAQ. The CDR3 loop spans 15 amino acids.

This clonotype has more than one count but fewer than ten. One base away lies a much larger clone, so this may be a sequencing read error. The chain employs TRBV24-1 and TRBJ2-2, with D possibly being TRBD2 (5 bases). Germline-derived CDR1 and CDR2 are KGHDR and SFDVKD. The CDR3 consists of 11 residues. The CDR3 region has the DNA TGTGCCACCAGTGAGGCCGGGGAGCTGCTTTTT. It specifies CATSEAGELLF.

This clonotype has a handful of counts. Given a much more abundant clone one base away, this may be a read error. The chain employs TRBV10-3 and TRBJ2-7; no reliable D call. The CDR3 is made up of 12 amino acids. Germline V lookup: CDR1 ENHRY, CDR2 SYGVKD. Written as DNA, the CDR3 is TGTGCCACCAGTGAGCCCGGGTACGAGCAGTACTTC. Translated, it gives CATSEPGYEQYF.

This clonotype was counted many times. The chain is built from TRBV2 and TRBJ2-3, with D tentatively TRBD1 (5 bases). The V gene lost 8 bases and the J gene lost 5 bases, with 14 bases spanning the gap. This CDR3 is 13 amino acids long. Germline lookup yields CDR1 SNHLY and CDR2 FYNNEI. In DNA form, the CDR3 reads TGTGCCAGCGAGACAGAAAGTGGAGATACGCAGTATTTT. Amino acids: CASETESGDTQYF. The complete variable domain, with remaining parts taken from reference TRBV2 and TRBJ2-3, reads EPEVTQTPSHQVTQMGQEVILRCVPISNHLYFYWYRQILGQKVEFLVSFYNNEISEKSEIFDDQFSVERPDGSNFTLKIRSTKLEDSAMYFCASETESGDTQYFGPGTRLTVL.

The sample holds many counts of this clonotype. As DNA, the CDR3 is TGTGCCAGTAGTATTACAGGACCCACAGATACGCAGTATTTT. Protein product: CASSITGPTDTQYF. The V gene is TRBV19, the J gene TRBJ2-3; D perhaps matches TRBD1 (5 bases). There are 14 residues in the CDR3. Per germline, CDR1 LNHDA and CDR2 SQIVND (reference sequence). V gave up 3 bases and J gave up 2 bases, with 9 bases separating them.

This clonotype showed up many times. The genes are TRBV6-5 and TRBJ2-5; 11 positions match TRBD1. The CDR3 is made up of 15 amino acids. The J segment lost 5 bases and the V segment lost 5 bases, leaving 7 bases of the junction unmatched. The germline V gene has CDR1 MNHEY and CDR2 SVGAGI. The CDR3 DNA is TGTGCCAGCAGTCCCAGGACAGGGGGCGTTGAGACCCAGTACTTC. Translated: CASSPRTGGVETQYF.

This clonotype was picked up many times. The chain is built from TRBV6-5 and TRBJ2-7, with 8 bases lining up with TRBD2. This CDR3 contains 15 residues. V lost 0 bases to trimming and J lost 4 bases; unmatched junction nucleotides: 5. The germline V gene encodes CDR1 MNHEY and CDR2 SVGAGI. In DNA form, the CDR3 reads TGTGCCAGCAGTTACTCTGCGGGAGGTCAGTACGAGCAGTACTTC. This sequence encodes CASSYSAGGQYEQYF.

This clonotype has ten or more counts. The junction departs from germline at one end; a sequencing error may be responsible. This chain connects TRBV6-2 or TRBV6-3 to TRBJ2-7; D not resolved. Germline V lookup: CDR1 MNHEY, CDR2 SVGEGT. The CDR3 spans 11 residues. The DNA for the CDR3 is TGTGCCAGCACCTCAGGTATTTTCTGTGCTTTC. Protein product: CASTSGIFCAF.